This entry concerns a single TCR beta chain. The entry originates in a study of blood T cell repertoires in COVID-19. Germline CDR1 is MNHEY and CDR2 is SMNVEV (reference sequence). The CDR3 runs to 15 residues. V lost 2 bases to trimming and J lost 2 bases; unmatched junction nucleotides: 2. Produced via immunoSEQ multiplex PCR; TCRdb's table is partial and in-frame only. Of approximately 360,000 clones detected, roughly 90% appear once; the ten largest clones hold 6% to 7.5%. This chain links TRBV27 with TRBJ2-3; 9 nucleotides agree with TRBD2. The sequencing input was peripheral blood. The sequence was obtained from a man in his late teens or twenties with active or convalescent COVID-19. The chain's CDR3 is CASSLSGRNTDTQYF. CDR3 nucleotides: TGTGCCAGCAGTTTAAGCGGGAGGAACACAGATACGCAGTATTTT.